These T cell receptor beta chains were read from a single sample in a study of T cell responses to AZD1222 COVID-19 vaccine. Profiling relied on immunoSEQ multiplex PCR, and the TCRdb table lists in-frame clones only, not all of them. This sample has some 170,000 clones, with around nine tenths found just once. The starting material was peripheral blood, obtained on day 0 of AZD1222 vaccination. All receptors derive from an adult in good health. The CDR3 runs from the conserved cysteine through the conserved F or W. The order of the fields is CDR3 DNA, CDR3 protein, clone size, J gene, V gene, D gene. The D gene is left open where the match is weak. Clone size is given for some rows only: seen once, a few or many times, or a class if the clone is expanded.

TGTGCCAGCAGCCATACTAGCGGGAGGAGAAATGAGCAGTTCTTC	CASSHTSGRRNEQFF	-	TRBJ2-1	TRBV11-1	TRBD2
TGTGCCAGCAGCCTTACGGGGGCCCTATACAATGAGCAGTTCTTC	CASSLTGALYNEQFF	-	TRBJ2-1	TRBV7-8	-
TGCGCCAGCAGAGAGTTCGGGACCTACGAGCAGTACTTC	CASREFGTYEQYF	-	TRBJ2-7	TRBV10-2	-
TGTGCCAGCTCACCACAATCTAGCGGGAGTCTCTACGAGCAGTACTTC	CASSPQSSGSLYEQYF	-	TRBJ2-7	TRBV18	TRBD2
TGTGCCAGCCGGCTTGTCAATCAGCCCCAGCATTTT	CASRLVNQPQHF	once	TRBJ1-5	TRBV2	-
TGTGCCAGCAGCCAAGTGGGGGGCCAGACCCTGAACACCGGGGAGCTGTTTTTT	CASSQVGGQTLNTGELFF	-	TRBJ2-2	TRBV4-2	-
TGTGCCAGTAGGGGACTAGCGGGAGGGCCCGGGGAGCTGTTTTTT	CASRGLAGGPGELFF	-	TRBJ2-2	TRBV19	TRBD2
TGTGCCAGCAGCCCAGCACTCGAGCAGTACTTC	CASSPALEQYF	-	TRBJ2-7	TRBV7-8	-
TGCAGCGTACCGCAGGGAGATACGCAGTATTTT	CSVPQGDTQYF	-	TRBJ2-3	TRBV29-1	-
TGTGCCAGCAGTGGGGGAAGTAGCAACTATGGCTACACCTTC	CASSGGSSNYGYTF	-	TRBJ1-2	TRBV2	-
TGTGCCAGCAGTACAGGGGTCTACGAGCAGTACTTC	CASSTGVYEQYF	once	TRBJ2-7	TRBV6-2/TRBV6-3	TRBD1
TGTGCCAGCCGCTGGTTCGGGAACTCTGGAAACACCATATATTTT	CASRWFGNSGNTIYF	-	TRBJ1-3	TRBV2	-
TGTGCCAGCAGCCACGCGGGAGGGGAGGGTGGTCTGGGATCTGAAGCTTTCTTT	CASSHAGGEGGLGSEAFF	-	TRBJ1-1	TRBV4-2	-
TGTGCTAGTGGTGCGGGACTTGATACGCAGTATTTT	CASGAGLDTQYF	-	TRBJ2-3	TRBV12-5	-
TGCGCCACCAGAACAGGGCAGAACTATGGCTACACCTTC	CATRTGQNYGYTF	-	TRBJ1-2	TRBV5-1	-
TGCGCCAGCAGCTTGGCGGGGTCCCCCCGAGGTAATTCACCCCTCCACTTT	CASSLAGSPRGNSPLHF	-	TRBJ1-6	TRBV5-1	-
TGTGCCAGCAGCGTAGTTGAGACAGGAAACACCATATATTTT	CASSVVETGNTIYF	-	TRBJ1-3	TRBV9	-